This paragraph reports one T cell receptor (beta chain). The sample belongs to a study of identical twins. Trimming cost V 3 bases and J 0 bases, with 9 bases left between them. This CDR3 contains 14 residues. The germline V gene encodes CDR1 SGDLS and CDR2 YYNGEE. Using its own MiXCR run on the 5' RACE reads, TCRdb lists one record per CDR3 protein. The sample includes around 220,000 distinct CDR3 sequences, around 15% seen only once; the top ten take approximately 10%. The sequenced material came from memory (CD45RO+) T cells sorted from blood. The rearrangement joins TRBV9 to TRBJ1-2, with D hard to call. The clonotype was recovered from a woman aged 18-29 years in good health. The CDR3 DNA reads TGTGCCAGCAGCGATGCGGCTGCTAACTATGGCTACACCTTC. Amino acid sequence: CASSDAAANYGYTF.